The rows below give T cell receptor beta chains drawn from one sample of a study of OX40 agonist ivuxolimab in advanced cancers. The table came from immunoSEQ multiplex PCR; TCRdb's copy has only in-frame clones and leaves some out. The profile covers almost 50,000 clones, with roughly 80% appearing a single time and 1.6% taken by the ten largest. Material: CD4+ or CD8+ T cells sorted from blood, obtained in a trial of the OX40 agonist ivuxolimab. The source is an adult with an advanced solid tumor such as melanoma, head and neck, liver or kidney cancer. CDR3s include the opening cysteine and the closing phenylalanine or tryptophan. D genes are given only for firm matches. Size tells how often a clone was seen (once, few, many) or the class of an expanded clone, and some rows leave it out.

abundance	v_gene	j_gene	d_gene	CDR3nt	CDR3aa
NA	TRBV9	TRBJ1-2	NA	TGTGCCAGCACCATCGGGAAGGGGTCCTATGGCTACACCTTC	CASTIGKGSYGYTF
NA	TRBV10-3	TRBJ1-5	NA	TGTGCCATCAGTGAGTCCGGGGGGGCGAATCAGCCCCAGCATTTT	CAISESGGANQPQHF
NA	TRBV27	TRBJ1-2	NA	TGTGCCAGCAGTCCCGTTCCGGGGCCTAACTATGGCTACACCTTC	CASSPVPGPNYGYTF
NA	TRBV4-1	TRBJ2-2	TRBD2	TGCGCCAGCAGCCAAGGCGCCGGACTAGCGGGAGTTATCCACACCGGGGAGCTGTTTTTT	CASSQGAGLAGVIHTGELFF
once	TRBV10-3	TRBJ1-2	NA	TGTGCCATCAGTGGTGGTAGCCCTCACTCCTATGGCTACACCTTC	CAISGGSPHSYGYTF
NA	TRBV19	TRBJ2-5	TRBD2	TGTGCCAGTAGTATAATAGCGGGGGCGATCGGGGAGACCCAGTACTTC	CASSIIAGAIGETQYF
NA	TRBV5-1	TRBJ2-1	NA	TGCGCCAGCCGGATCTCAGGACCTCGGAATGAGCAGTTCTTC	CASRISGPRNEQFF
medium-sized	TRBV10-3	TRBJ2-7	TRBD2	TGCGCAACTGGGGATAGCGGGAGCCGTTCTGCACGCGAGCAGTACTTC	CATGDSGSRSAREQYF
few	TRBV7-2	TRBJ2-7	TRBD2	TGTGCCAGCAGCTTAGACCGTAGCGGGAGAAGCGAGCAGTACTTC	CASSLDRSGRSEQYF
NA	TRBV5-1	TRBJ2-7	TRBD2	TGCGCCAGCAGCTCGCAGACTAGCGGGGAGCCCTACGAGCAGTACTTC	CASSSQTSGEPYEQYF
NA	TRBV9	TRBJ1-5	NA	TGTGCCAGCAGCGTAGGCGATTCTAGGGGTCAGCCCCAGCATTTT	CASSVGDSRGQPQHF
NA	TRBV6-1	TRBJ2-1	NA	TGTGCCAGCAGTTTATTCAATGAGCAGTTCTTC	CASSLFNEQFF
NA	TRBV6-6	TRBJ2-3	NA	TGTGCCAGCAGACCCGGCCAGGAGGCAGATACGCAGTATTTT	CASRPGQEADTQYF
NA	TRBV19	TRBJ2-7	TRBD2	TGTGCCAGTAGTTTGACGGGAGGAGCCGAGCAGTACTTC	CASSLTGGAEQYF
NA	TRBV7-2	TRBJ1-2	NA	TGTGCCAGCAGCTTAGGTCGGACAGTCTATGGCTACACCTTC	CASSLGRTVYGYTF
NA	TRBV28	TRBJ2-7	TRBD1	TGTGCCAGCAACCCGGGACAGGAGTCCTACGAGCAGTACTTC	CASNPGQESYEQYF
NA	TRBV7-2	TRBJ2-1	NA	TGTGCCAGCAGCCCGACTCAGTGGGCCCAAAGCAATGAGCAGTTCTTC	CASSPTQWAQSNEQFF
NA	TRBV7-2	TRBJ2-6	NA	TGTGCCAGCAGCTGGACTGGGTCCTCTGGGGCCAACGTCCTGACTTTC	CASSWTGSSGANVLTF
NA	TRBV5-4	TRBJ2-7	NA	TGTGCCAGCAGCCGCCCACAGGGTGCGTCCTACGAGCAGTACTTC	CASSRPQGASYEQYF
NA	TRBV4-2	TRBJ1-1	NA	TGTGCCAGCAGCCAAGAACGGAGGGTTCTGAACACTGAAGCTTTCTTT	CASSQERRVLNTEAFF
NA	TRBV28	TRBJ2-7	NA	TGTGCCAGCAGTTTACAGGGCGCTCGGCAGTACTTC	CASSLQGARQYF
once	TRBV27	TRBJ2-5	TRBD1	TGTGCCAGCAGTCAAGACAGGGGCTGGGAGACCCAGTACTTC	CASSQDRGWETQYF
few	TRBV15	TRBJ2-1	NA	TGTGCCACCAGCAGAGATCATGCGGGCCCGGGTGGGCAGTTCTTC	CATSRDHAGPGGQFF
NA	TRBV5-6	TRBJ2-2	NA	TGTGCCAGCAGCTTATCCCAGACGAACACCGGGGAGCTGTTTTTT	CASSLSQTNTGELFF
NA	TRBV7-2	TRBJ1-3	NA	TGTGCCAGCAGCTTAATGGGAAACACCATATATTTT	CASSLMGNTIYF
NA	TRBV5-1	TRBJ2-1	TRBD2	TGCGCCAGCTCCGAGAGTATAGCGGGGCAGTTCTTC	CASSESIAGQFF
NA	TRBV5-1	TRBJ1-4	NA	TGCGCCAGCAGCCTAAATTCGGGGAATGAAAAACTGTTTTTT	CASSLNSGNEKLFF
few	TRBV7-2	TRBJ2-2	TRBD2	TGTGCCAGCAGCTTAATGGGCGGGGGTGGCACCGGGGAGCTGTTTTTT	CASSLMGGGGTGELFF
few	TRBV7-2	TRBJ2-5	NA	TGTGCCAGCAGCTTTTATTGGGCGTCAGCGGAGACCCAGTACTTC	CASSFYWASAETQYF
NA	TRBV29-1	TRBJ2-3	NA	TGCAGCGTTGTTCCGTTTGGCACAGATACGCAGTATTTT	CSVVPFGTDTQYF
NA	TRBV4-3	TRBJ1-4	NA	TGCGCCAGCTCGTCTCGGACAGTGAATGAAAAACTGTTTTTT	CASSSRTVNEKLFF
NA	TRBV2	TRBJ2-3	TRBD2	TGTGCCAGCAGTGATCCTAGCGGGGGGTTTCGGGGGCAGTATTTT	CASSDPSGGFRGQYF
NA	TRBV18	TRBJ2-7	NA	TGTGCCAGCTCACCATTAGGTGTGGGGGGAACCTACGAGCAGTACTTC	CASSPLGVGGTYEQYF
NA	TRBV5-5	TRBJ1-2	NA	TGTGCCAGCAGCTTGGGGACAGTCTATGGCTACACCTTC	CASSLGTVYGYTF
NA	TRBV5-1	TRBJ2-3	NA	TGCGCCAGCCACACCGGGGTAGGGGAAGATACGCAGTATTTT	CASHTGVGEDTQYF
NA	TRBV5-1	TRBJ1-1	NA	TGCGCCAGCAGCCAGATGAACACTGAAGCTTTCTTT	CASSQMNTEAFF
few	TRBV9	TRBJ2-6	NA	TGTGCCAGCAGCCCCCTGGAGTACGACTCGGGGGCCAACGTCCTGACTTTC	CASSPLEYDSGANVLTF
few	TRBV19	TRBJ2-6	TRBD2	TGTGCCAGTACGAGCGGGGTCCTCTATTCAGGGGCCAACGTCCTGACTTTC	CASTSGVLYSGANVLTF
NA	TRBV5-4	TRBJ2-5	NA	TGTGCCAGCAGCCCAAAGGCCGTTCAAGAGACCCAGTACTTC	CASSPKAVQETQYF
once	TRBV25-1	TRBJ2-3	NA	TGTGCCAGCAGTGAAGCGGGCGCGAACACAGATACGCAGTATTTT	CASSEAGANTDTQYF
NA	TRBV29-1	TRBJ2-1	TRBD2	TGCAGCTCCCGCCCTGGGATTGGGGTAGCGGGAGGGTTGTACAATGAGCAGTTCTTC	CSSRPGIGVAGGLYNEQFF
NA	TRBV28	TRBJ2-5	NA	TGTGCCAGCAGCCTCTTAGGGGCCGGGACGGGACAAGAGACCCAGTACTTC	CASSLLGAGTGQETQYF
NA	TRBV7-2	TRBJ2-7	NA	TGTGCCAGCAGCTTAGCGCGGGGGCCACCGTACGAGCAGTACTTC	CASSLARGPPYEQYF
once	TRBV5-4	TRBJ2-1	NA	TGTGCCAGCAGCTACCCCTTCGATGAGCAGTTCTTC	CASSYPFDEQFF
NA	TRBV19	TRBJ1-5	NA	TGTGCCAGTAGTACCCAGGGGCCCCAGCATTTT	CASSTQGPQHF
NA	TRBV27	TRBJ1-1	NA	TGTGCCAGCAGCCGACGGACCAGGAACACTGAAGCTTTCTTT	CASSRRTRNTEAFF
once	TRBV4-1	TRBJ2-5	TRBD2	TGCGCCAGCAGCCAAGGGCCGGGACTAGCGGGCCAAGAGACCCAGTACTTC	CASSQGPGLAGQETQYF
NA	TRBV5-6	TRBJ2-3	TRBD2	TGTGCCAGCAGCTTGTTTGGACAGACTAGCGGGAGCAAAGATACGCAGTATTTT	CASSLFGQTSGSKDTQYF
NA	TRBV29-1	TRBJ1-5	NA	TGCAGCGTTGGTAGGGATAATAATCAGCCCCAGCATTTT	CSVGRDNNQPQHF
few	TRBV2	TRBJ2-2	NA	TGTGCCAGCAGTGCCGACACCGGGGAGCTGTTTTTT	CASSADTGELFF
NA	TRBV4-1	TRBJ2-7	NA	TGCGCCAGCAGCCAAGATGTTCCCCCTTCGGGATACTTC	CASSQDVPPSGYF
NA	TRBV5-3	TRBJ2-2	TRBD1	TGTGCCAGAAGCTTGGACAGGGGGCCCCACACCGGGGAGCTGTTTTTT	CARSLDRGPHTGELFF
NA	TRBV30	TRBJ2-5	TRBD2	TGTGCCTGGAGTGTAGGACTAGCGGCGGAGACCCAGTACTTC	CAWSVGLAAETQYF
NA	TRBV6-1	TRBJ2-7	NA	TGTGCCAGCAGCTGGGGGAATGGTGAGCAGTACTTC	CASSWGNGEQYF
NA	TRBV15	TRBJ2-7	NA	TGTGCCACCAGCAGAGTCAGGGAGGACTACGAGCAGTACTTC	CATSRVREDYEQYF
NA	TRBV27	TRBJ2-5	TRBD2	TGTGCCAGCAGTTCGACTAGCGGGGTAGCATGGGAGACCCAGTACTTC	CASSSTSGVAWETQYF
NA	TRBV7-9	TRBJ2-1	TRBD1	TGTGCCAGCCGTTCCGGGACAGGGCCCTACAATGAGCAGTTCTTC	CASRSGTGPYNEQFF